The entry below gives a single T cell receptor (beta chain) sequence along with its context. The entry originates in a study of T cell changes during pregnancy in multiple sclerosis. Trimming took 2 bases from V and 0 from J; bases not matched to a gene: 10. The CDR3 is 18 residues long. Looked up from germline, CDR1 is SEHNR and CDR2 is FQNEAQ (reference sequence). Sequencing was performed with immunoSEQ multiplex PCR; in TCRdb, only in-frame clones are kept and a portion is missing. The table records fewer than 55,000 clones, about nine tenths of them present only once. The V and J genes are TRBV7-9 and TRBJ2-1; 7 bases are shared with TRBD1. The sample here was CD4+ T cells from peripheral blood mononuclear cells, taken in the third trimester of pregnancy. The receptor was derived from a female donor with multiple sclerosis, enrolled in a pregnancy study. The DNA for the CDR3 is TGTGCCAGCAGCTTAAAGACAGGGTCCATTTCCTCCTACAATGAGCAGTTCTTC. Translation gives CASSLKTGSISSYNEQFF. Using reference TRBV7-9 and TRBJ2-1 for the parts outside the CDR3, the full variable domain is DTGVSQNPRHKITKRGQNVTFRCDPISEHNRLYWYRQTLGQGPEFLTYFQNEAQLEKSRLLSDRFSAERPKGSFSTLEIQRTEQGDSAMYLCASSLKTGSISSYNEQFFGPGTRLTVL.